This T cell receptor (beta chain) was captured by sequencing in a study of T-cell reconstitution after alpha-beta-depleted transplantation in children. This CDR3 has 13 amino acids. With 7 bases removed from V and 0 bases from J, the gap between germline ends came to 8 bases. Germline CDR1 is MNHNS and CDR2 is SASEGT. The library targeted TCRbeta and was prepared with unique molecular identifiers. In TCRdb, the PCR reads were re-called with MiXCR into one record per CDR3 protein. This table holds fewer than 700,000 distinct CDR3 sequences, 13% found once. Only a few counts were recorded for this clonotype. Its antigen is unknown. Points from the study as a whole: Roughly two months post-transplant, alpha-beta T cells reportedly originated from several hundred graft clones that had expanded. At the one-year point after transplant, T-cell counts and TCRbeta diversity were found to come mostly from T cells that had been newly produced.

This specimen consisted of PBMCs, mostly from graft donor cells, obtained 360 days after TCRalphabeta/CD19-depleted stem cell transplant. The clonotype originates from a male patient younger than 18 who had a stem cell transplant for acute myeloid leukemia, so the T cells may come from the graft donor. The chain uses TRBV6-1 and TRBJ2-3; D remains ambiguous. Here the CDR3 DNA reads TGTGCCAGCAACTTGATTAGCACAGATACGCAGTATTTT. Encoded protein: CASNLISTDTQYF.